This T cell receptor beta chain was captured in a study of response to subunit inactivated influenza vaccine. The study, taken as a whole, reports: Few additional T cells are recruited per seasonal influenza vaccination, authors suggested.

The CDR3 has 16 amino acids. Germline trimming cut 6 bases from V and 3 bases from J; bases unmatched to any gene: 14. Looked up from germline, CDR1 is SQVTM and CDR2 is ANQGSEA. About this clonotype: Antigen unknown.

TCRdb reanalysed the RT-PCR reads using MiXCR and keeps one entry per CDR3 protein. The sample yields about 650,000 distinct CDR3 sequences, roughly 15% seen once. This sample comprised PBMCs from blood, obtained around two weeks before vaccination. V is TRBV29-1 and J is TRBJ1-1; 9 bases are a match to TRBD1. The receptor comes from a man aged 50 to 60 who received an inactivated influenza vaccine. CDR3 sequence (DNA): TGCAGCGTCGAACGAGGGGACAGGGAAAGGGACACTGAAGCTTTCTTT. Residues: CSVERGDRERDTEAFF.